A single sample is the source of the 25 T cell receptor beta chains below, sequenced in a study of blood T cell repertoires in COVID-19. Measured with immunoSEQ multiplex PCR; TCRdb has only the in-frame clones, and not every one. The data show 95,000 to 150,000 clones, with 92% seen just once and approximately 2% held by the top ten. The source material was peripheral blood. The receptors stem from a man aged 45-60 years with COVID-19, enrolled during active disease.

The chain joins TRBV19 to TRBJ1-2; TRBD1 aligns across 7 bases. J was trimmed by 9 bases and V by 4 bases; bases with no gene match: 11. The germline V gene has CDR1 LNHDA and CDR2 SQIVND (reference sequence). The CDR3 runs to 14 residues. The CDR3: CASSKRGDSGSYTF. The CDR3 DNA reads as TGTGCCAGTAGTAAAAGAGGGGACAGCGGCAGCTACACCTTC. The full variable domain, its missing parts supplied by reference TRBV19 and TRBJ1-2, is DGGITQSPKYLFRKEGQNVTLSCEQNLNHDAMYWYRQDPGQGLRLIYYSQIVNDFQKGDIAEGYSVSREKKESFPLTVTSAQKNPTAFYLCASSKRGDSGSYTFGSGTRLTVV.

V gene TRBV4-1 combines with J gene TRBJ2-1; 7 bases map to TRBD2. V shed 1 base and J 4 bases; nucleotides not matched to a gene: 10. CDR1 and CDR2 (germline): MGHRA, YSYEKL. The CDR3 is 17 amino acids. The CDR3 sequence: CASSQGEERDLYNEQFF. CDR3 nucleotide sequence: TGCGCCAGCAGCCAAGGGGAGGAGCGGGATCTGTACAATGAGCAGTTCTTC.

This clone turned up a few times. The rearrangement uses TRBV4-1 and TRBJ1-2; 11 bases are a match to TRBD1. The CDR3 runs to 16 residues. Germline-derived CDR1 and CDR2 are MGHRA and YSYEKL. V shed 4 bases, J shed 1 base, and the junction held 5 bases outside the gene matches. The CDR3 reads CASSLRTGGYNYGYTF. CDR3 in DNA: TGCGCCAGCAGCCTGAGGACAGGGGGCTATAACTATGGCTACACCTTC.

The chain carries TRBV5-1 and TRBJ1-4, with D hard to call. Per germline, CDR1 SGHRS and CDR2 YFSETQ. The CDR3 totals 14 residues. The V end was cut by 4 bases, the J end by 2 bases, with 9 bases between. The CDR3 DNA sequence: TGCGCCAGCAGCCCAACACCTACTAATGAAAAACTGTTTTTT. Encoded protein: CASSPTPTNEKLFF.

This sequence joins TRBV18 and TRBJ1-1; 9 bases align to TRBD1. Germline values: CDR1 KGHSH, CDR2 LQKENI. V was pared by 5 bases and J by 5 bases, with 6 bases of the junction left unmatched. This CDR3 contains 14 residues. CDR3 sequence: CASSYRQGETEAFF. The CDR3 DNA reads TGTGCCAGCTCATATCGACAGGGGGAGACTGAAGCTTTCTTT. The variable domain in full, completed from reference TRBV18 and TRBJ1-1, reads NAGVMQNPRHLVRRRGQEARLRCSPMKGHSHVYWYRQLPEEGLKFMVYLQKENIIDESGMPKERFSAEFPKEGPSILRIQQVVRGDSAAYFCASSYRQGETEAFFGQGTRLTVV.

This clone was detected a few times. The chain recombines TRBV10-1 with TRBJ2-2; D is possibly TRBD1 (5 bases). V was clipped by 4 bases and J by 7 bases, with 10 bases between them. Germline V gene data show CDR1 as WNHNN and CDR2 as SYGVQD (reference sequence). The CDR3 consists of 13 residues. CDR3 DNA: TGCGCCAGCAGTGGACAGTTTGACGGGGAGCTGTTTTTT. It is translated as CASSGQFDGELFF.

The rearrangement joins TRBV30 to TRBJ2-5, with TRBD1 as a possible D gene (5 bases). This CDR3 has 13 amino acids. Germline CDR1 reads GTSNPN; CDR2 reads SVGIG (reference sequence). V was cut by 0 bases and J by 4 bases, with 9 bases left in between. The CDR3 protein is CAWSVGVAETQYF. The CDR3 nucleotides are TGTGCCTGGAGTGTAGGGGTAGCAGAGACCCAGTACTTC.

This clone was observed a single time. The CDR3 sequence is CASSLLQGPNYGYTF. CDR3 bases: TGTGCCAGCAGCTTACTACAGGGGCCTAACTATGGCTACACCTTC. The V call is TRBV7-9, the J call TRBJ1-2, with 7 positions matching TRBD1. The J segment lost 0 bases and the V segment lost 2 bases, leaving 3 bases of the junction unmatched. CDR3 length: 15 residues. Germline assignment: CDR1 SEHNR and CDR2 FQNEAQ (reference sequence).

V is TRBV6-2 or TRBV6-3 and J is TRBJ2-7; TRBD2 agrees at 7 bases. Germline CDR1 is MNHEY and CDR2 is SVGEGT. The CDR3 consists of 16 residues. The V gene end was trimmed by 0 bases and the J gene end by 7 bases; junction bases not matched to a gene: 12. This chain's CDR3 is CASSYSIRTGGWEQYF. CDR3 nucleotide sequence: TGTGCCAGCAGTTACTCGATAAGGACGGGGGGTTGGGAGCAGTACTTC.

This chain uses TRBV2 with TRBJ2-2, with unresolved D. The CDR3 totals 13 residues. Germline V lookup: CDR1 SNHLY, CDR2 FYNNEI. The V gene lost 4 bases and the J gene lost 6 bases, with 9 bases spanning the gap. The CDR3 reads CASSGAEAGELFF. The CDR3 DNA reads TGTGCCAGCAGTGGGGCAGAAGCCGGGGAGCTGTTTTTT.

This rearrangement joins TRBV27 to TRBJ2-1, with D perhaps matching TRBD2 (5 bases). The CDR3 loop spans 17 amino acids. CDR1 and CDR2 (germline): MNHEY, SMNVEV (reference sequence). Deletions cut 5 bases from V and 8 bases from J, with 25 bases between. The CDR3 is CASSLRRPLSGLDEQFF. The CDR3 region has the DNA TGTGCCAGCAGTCTTCGACGTCCTCTGTCGGGGTTGGATGAGCAGTTCTTC.

This clone has more than one count but fewer than ten. The V and J genes are TRBV19 and TRBJ1-5; no definite D call. In germline, CDR1 is LNHDA, CDR2 SQIVND (reference sequence). The CDR3 covers 16 residues. The V and J ends lost 6 bases and 6 bases respectively, with 21 bases between them. In DNA, the CDR3 is TGTGCCAGTAGCGAAGATGGCAGCCTGCCAGGTCAGCCCCAGCATTTT. Translating gives CASSEDGSLPGQPQHF.

This rearrangement joins TRBV6-2 or TRBV6-3 to TRBJ1-1; D ambiguous. Germline V gene sequence: CDR1 MNHEY, CDR2 SVGEGT. The germline V and J ends were trimmed by 2 bases and 4 bases, with 8 bases remaining between them. The CDR3 is 13 residues long. The CDR3, as DNA: TGTGCCAGCAGTTACCGGGGAGGCACTGAAGCTTTCTTT. It encodes CASSYRGGTEAFF.

The chain is built from TRBV10-3 and TRBJ2-3; D possibly corresponds to TRBD1 (6 bases). Trimming cost V 6 bases and J 0 bases, with 16 bases left between them. Germline-derived CDR1 and CDR2 are ENHRY and SYGVKD. The CDR3 is 16 amino acids. This chain's CDR3 is CAISGNIGGSTDTQYF. DNA of the CDR3: TGTGCCATCAGCGGTAATATAGGGGGAAGCACAGATACGCAGTATTTT.

This clone showed up just once. The junction departs from the called germline gene at one end, perhaps through a read error. The V call is TRBV15, the J call TRBJ2-1; TRBD1 matches at 9 bases. Germline values: CDR1 LNHNV, CDR2 YYDKDF (reference sequence). The CDR3 has 15 amino acids. CDR3 nucleotides: TGTGCCACCAGCAGATCTCAAATTCCTGGGACAGGGATGATCTTC. This translates into CATSRSQIPGTGMIF.

This chain joins TRBV19 and TRBJ2-2; 14 positions agree with TRBD2. Germline assignment: CDR1 LNHDA and CDR2 SQIVND (reference sequence). J was trimmed by 6 bases and V by 10 bases; bases with no gene match: 7. CDR3 length: 15 amino acids. CDR3 amino acids: CATRLAGGPAGELFF. The CDR3 bases are TGTGCCACAAGACTAGCGGGAGGGCCGGCCGGGGAGCTGTTTTTT. Drawing the rest from reference TRBV19 and TRBJ2-2, the complete variable domain is DGGITQSPKYLFRKEGQNVTLSCEQNLNHDAMYWYRQDPGQGLRLIYYSQIVNDFQKGDIAEGYSVSREKKESFPLTVTSAQKNPTAFYLCATRLAGGPAGELFFGEGSRLTVL.

This clone was seen just once. The chain has TRBV13 and TRBJ2-7; 12 nucleotides align to TRBD2. Looked up from germline, CDR1 is PRHDT and CDR2 is FYEKMQ (reference sequence). After removal of 5 bases from V and 3 bases from J, the junction contained 2 bases not matched to a gene. The CDR3 totals 14 residues. The CDR3 DNA follows: TGTGCCAGCAGCCAGGGACTAGCGGGCTACGAGCAGTACGTC. Amino acid sequence: CASSQGLAGYEQYV.

The chain is built from TRBV2 and TRBJ2-1; TRBD1 is a possible D gene (5 bases). Looked up from germline, CDR1 is SNHLY and CDR2 is FYNNEI. This CDR3 region has 15 residues. V was trimmed by 5 bases and J by 3 bases, leaving 14 bases between them. The CDR3 is CASSWNGADYNEQFF. CDR3 bases: TGTGCCAGCAGTTGGAATGGGGCAGACTACAATGAGCAGTTCTTC.

This chain uses TRBV29-1 with TRBJ2-1; 10 nucleotides line up with TRBD2. The V gene end was trimmed by 6 bases and the J gene end by 7 bases; junction bases not matched to a gene: 9. Germline CDR1 is SQVTM and CDR2 is ANQGSEA. The CDR3 loop spans 14 amino acids. The CDR3 protein is CSVASSAGGNEQFF. In DNA form, the CDR3 reads TGCAGCGTCGCCTCCTCAGCGGGAGGGAATGAGCAGTTCTTC.

This clone was picked up a small number of times. The chain employs TRBV5-1 and TRBJ2-7; TRBD2 matches at 8 bases. Germline CDR1 and CDR2: SGHRS and YFSETQ. V shed 4 bases and J 4 bases; nucleotides not matched to a gene: 19. This CDR3 is built from 18 residues. The CDR3 loop is CASSAGGQISTGLYEQYF. In DNA, the CDR3 is TGCGCCAGCAGCGCGGGAGGCCAAATATCCACAGGGCTATACGAGCAGTACTTC.

The CDR3 loop is CASSGRGGPQETQYF. CDR3 bases: TGTGCCAGCAGCGGAAGGGGAGGGCCTCAAGAGACCCAGTACTTC. V is TRBV9 and J is TRBJ2-5, with 7 bases that match TRBD2. The germline CDR1 and CDR2 sequences are SGDLS and YYNGEE. The J segment lost 2 bases and the V segment lost 3 bases, leaving 7 bases of the junction unmatched. This CDR3 contains 15 residues.

This sequence joins TRBV2 and TRBJ2-1; 7 positions agree with TRBD2. The J segment lost 2 bases and the V segment lost 6 bases, leaving 1 base of the junction unmatched. Germline assignment: CDR1 SNHLY and CDR2 FYNNEI. The CDR3 runs to 13 residues. CDR3 DNA sequence: TGTGCCAGCAGCGGACTAGCCTACAATGAGCAGTTCTTC. This translates into CASSGLAYNEQFF.

The rearrangement uses TRBV18 and TRBJ2-6, with D possibly TRBD2 on 6 matching bases. The CDR3 covers 17 residues. The germline CDR1 and CDR2 sequences are KGHSH and LQKENI. V was pared by 9 bases and J by 4 bases, with 22 bases between. The CDR3 nucleotides read TGTGCCAGTACCCGCGGGGATCATGAGCTCGGGGCCAACGTCCTGACTTTC. Encoded protein: CASTRGDHELGANVLTF.

The chain carries TRBV27 and TRBJ2-1, with D maybe TRBD2 (6 bases). Trimming stripped 6 bases from V and 0 bases from J, with 12 bases between. The germline V gene has CDR1 MNHEY and CDR2 SMNVEV (reference sequence). CDR3 size: 15 residues. The CDR3 region has the DNA TGTGCCAGCAGCCCTCGGGAGAGCTCCTACAATGAGCAGTTCTTC. As protein: CASSPRESSYNEQFF.

The chain combines TRBV13 with TRBJ2-3; 10 nucleotides agree with TRBD2. The germline V gene encodes CDR1 PRHDT and CDR2 FYEKMQ (reference sequence). V shed 4 bases and J 3 bases; nucleotides not matched to a gene: 4. The CDR3 has 15 amino acids. The CDR3, as DNA: TGTGCCAGCAGCTCCACTAGCGGGATAACAGATACGCAGTATTTT. Protein: CASSSTSGITDTQYF.